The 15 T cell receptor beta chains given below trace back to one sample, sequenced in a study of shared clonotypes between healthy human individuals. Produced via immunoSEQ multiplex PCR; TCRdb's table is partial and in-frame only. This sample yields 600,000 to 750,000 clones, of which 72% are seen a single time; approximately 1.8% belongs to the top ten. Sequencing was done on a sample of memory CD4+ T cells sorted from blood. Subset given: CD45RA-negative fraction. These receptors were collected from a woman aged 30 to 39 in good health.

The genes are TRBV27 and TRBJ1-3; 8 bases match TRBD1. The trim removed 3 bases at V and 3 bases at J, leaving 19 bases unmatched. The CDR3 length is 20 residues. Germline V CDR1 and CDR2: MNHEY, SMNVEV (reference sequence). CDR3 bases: TGTGCCAGCAGTTTTAGCATGGTGACAGGGGCCTTCTTCCTTGGAAACACCATATATTTT. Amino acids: CASSFSMVTGAFFLGNTIYF.

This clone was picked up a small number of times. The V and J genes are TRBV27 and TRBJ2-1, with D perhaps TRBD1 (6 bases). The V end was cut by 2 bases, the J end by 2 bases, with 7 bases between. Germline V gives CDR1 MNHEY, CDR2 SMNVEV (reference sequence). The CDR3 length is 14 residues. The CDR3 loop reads CASSLEGAYNEQFF. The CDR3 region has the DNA TGTGCCAGCAGTTTAGAGGGGGCCTACAATGAGCAGTTCTTC.

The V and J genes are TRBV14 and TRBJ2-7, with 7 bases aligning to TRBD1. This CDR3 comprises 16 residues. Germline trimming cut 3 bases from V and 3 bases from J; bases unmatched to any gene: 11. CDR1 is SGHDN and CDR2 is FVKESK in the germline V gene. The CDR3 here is CASSHGIQGPLYEQYF. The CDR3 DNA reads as TGTGCCAGCAGCCACGGAATACAGGGGCCCCTCTACGAGCAGTACTTC.

As DNA, the CDR3 is TGTGCCTGGAGCGCCCGGGACGGACCTTATGGCTACACCTTC. It yields the protein CAWSARDGPYGYTF. The chain links TRBV30 to TRBJ1-2; TRBD1 is a possible D gene (5 bases). Germline-derived CDR1 and CDR2 are GTSNPN and SVGIG (reference sequence). Trimming cost V 3 bases and J 5 bases, with 16 bases left between them. The CDR3 has 14 amino acids.

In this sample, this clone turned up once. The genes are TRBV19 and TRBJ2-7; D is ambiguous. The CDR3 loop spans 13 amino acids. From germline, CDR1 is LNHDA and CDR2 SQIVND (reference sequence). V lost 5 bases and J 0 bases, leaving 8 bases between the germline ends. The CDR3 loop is CASSLTTSYEQYF. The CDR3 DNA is TGTGCCAGTAGTTTGACCACCTCCTACGAGCAGTACTTC.

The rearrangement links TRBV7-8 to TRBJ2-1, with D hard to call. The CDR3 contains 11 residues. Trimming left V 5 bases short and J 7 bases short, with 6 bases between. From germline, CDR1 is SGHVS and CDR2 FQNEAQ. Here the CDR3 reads CASSPMNEQFF. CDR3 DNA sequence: TGTGCCAGCAGCCCTATGAATGAGCAGTTCTTC.

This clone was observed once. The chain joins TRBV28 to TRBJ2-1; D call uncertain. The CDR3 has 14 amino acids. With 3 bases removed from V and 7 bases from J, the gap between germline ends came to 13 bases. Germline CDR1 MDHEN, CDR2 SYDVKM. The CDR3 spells CASSLGGRANEQFF. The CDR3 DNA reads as TGTGCCAGCAGTTTGGGCGGACGCGCGAATGAGCAGTTCTTC.

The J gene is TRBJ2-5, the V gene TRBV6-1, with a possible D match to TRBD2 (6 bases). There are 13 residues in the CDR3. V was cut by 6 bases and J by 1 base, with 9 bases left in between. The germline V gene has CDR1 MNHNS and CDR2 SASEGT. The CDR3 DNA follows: TGTGCCAGCAGGTTAGCGGCCCAAGAGACCCAGTACTTC. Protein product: CASRLAAQETQYF.

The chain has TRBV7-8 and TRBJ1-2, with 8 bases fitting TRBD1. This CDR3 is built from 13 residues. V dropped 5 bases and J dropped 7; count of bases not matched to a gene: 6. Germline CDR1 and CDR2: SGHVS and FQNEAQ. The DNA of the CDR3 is TGTGCCAGCAGCCAGGACAGGGTCGGTGGCTACACCTTC. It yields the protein CASSQDRVGGYTF.

This chain's CDR3 is CSVVDTGESYGYTF. The DNA of the CDR3 is TGCAGCGTTGTGGATACAGGAGAATCCTATGGCTACACCTTC. The genes are TRBV29-1 and TRBJ1-2; a weak D match, TRBD1 (5 bases). The CDR3 runs to 14 residues. In germline, CDR1 is SQVTM, CDR2 ANQGSEA. Trimming left V 4 bases short and J 4 bases short, with 16 bases between.

The CDR3, as DNA: TGTGCCAGCAGCCCCGGGACGGACAACTATGGCTACACCTTC. Protein product: CASSPGTDNYGYTF. The chain carries TRBV5-6 and TRBJ1-2; a weak D match, TRBD1 (5 bases). Germline loops: CDR1 SGHDT, CDR2 YYEEEE. This CDR3 is built from 14 residues. The V end was cut by 4 bases, the J end by 2 bases, with 12 bases between.

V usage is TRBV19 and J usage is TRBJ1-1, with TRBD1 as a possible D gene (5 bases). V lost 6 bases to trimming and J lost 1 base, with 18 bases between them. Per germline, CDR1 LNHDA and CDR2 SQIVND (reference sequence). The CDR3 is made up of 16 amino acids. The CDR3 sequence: CASSQPGRGSNTEAFF. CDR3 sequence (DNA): TGTGCCAGTAGCCAACCGGGACGGGGGTCGAACACTGAAGCTTTCTTT.

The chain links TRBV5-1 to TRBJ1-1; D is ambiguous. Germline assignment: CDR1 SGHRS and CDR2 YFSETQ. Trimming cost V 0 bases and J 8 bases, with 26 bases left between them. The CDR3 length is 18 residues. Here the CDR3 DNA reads TGCGCCAGCAGCTTGGGTCCCGTATCCCGTACCGGCGGAGGGGAAGCTTTCTTT. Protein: CASSLGPVSRTGGGEAFF.

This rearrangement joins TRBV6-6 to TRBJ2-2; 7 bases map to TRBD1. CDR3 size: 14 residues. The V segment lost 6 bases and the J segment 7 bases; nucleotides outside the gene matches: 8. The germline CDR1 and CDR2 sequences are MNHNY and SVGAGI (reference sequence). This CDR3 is CASRDRESVGELFF. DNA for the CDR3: TGTGCCAGCAGAGACAGGGAATCTGTCGGGGAGCTGTTTTTT.

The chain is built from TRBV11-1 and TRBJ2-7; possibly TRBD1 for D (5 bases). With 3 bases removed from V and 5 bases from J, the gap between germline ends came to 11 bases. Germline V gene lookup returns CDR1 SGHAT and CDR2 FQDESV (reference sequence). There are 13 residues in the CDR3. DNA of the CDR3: TGTGCCAGCAGCTTTACAGGATCGGACGAGCAGTACTTC. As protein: CASSFTGSDEQYF.